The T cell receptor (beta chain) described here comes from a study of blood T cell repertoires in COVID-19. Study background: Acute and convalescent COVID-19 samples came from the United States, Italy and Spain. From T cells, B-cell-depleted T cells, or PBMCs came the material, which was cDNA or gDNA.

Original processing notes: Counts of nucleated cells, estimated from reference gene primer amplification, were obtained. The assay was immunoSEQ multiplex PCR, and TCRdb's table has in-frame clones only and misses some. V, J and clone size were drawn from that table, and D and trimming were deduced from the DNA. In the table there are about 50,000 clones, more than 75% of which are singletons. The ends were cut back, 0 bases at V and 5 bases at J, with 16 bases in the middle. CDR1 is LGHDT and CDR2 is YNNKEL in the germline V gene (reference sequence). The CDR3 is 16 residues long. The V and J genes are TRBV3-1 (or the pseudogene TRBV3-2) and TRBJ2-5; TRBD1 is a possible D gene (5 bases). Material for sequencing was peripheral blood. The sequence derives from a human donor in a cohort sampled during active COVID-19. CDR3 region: CASSQDRPGSMETQYF. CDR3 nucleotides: TGTGCCAGCAGCCAAGATCGGCCAGGGTCGATGGAGACCCAGTACTTC.